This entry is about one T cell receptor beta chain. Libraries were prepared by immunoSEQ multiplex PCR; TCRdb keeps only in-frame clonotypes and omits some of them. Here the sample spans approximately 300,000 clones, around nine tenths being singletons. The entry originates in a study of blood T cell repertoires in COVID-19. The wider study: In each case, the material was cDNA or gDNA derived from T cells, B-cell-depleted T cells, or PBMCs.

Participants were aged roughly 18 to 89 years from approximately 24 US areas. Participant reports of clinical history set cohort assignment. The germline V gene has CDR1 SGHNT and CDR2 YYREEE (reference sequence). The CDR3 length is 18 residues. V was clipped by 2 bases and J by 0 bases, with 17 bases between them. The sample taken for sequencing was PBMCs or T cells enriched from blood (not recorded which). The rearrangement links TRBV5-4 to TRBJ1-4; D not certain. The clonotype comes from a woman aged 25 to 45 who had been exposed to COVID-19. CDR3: CASSLSPQSRATNEKLFF. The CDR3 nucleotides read TGTGCCAGCAGCTTATCCCCCCAGTCGAGGGCAACTAATGAAAAACTGTTTTTT.